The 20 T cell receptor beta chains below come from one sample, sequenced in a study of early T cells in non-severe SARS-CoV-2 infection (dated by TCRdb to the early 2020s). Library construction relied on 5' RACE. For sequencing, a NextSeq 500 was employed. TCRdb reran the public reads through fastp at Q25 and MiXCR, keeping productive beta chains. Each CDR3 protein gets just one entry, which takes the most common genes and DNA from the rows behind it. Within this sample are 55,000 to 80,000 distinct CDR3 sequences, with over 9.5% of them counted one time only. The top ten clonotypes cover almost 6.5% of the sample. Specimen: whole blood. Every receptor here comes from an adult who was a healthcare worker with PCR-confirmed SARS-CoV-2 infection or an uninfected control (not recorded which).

The CDR3 here is CSAGPGLAGVGWLADTQYF. DNA for the CDR3: TGCAGTGCTGGACCGGGACTAGCGGGAGTTGGGTGGTTAGCAGATACGCAGTATTTT. The rearrangement uses TRBV20-1 and TRBJ2-3; 14 bases line up with TRBD2. Germline lookup yields CDR1 DFQATT and CDR2 SNEGSKA (reference sequence). The CDR3 is made up of 19 amino acids. Trimming took 5 bases from V and 4 from J; bases not matched to a gene: 17.

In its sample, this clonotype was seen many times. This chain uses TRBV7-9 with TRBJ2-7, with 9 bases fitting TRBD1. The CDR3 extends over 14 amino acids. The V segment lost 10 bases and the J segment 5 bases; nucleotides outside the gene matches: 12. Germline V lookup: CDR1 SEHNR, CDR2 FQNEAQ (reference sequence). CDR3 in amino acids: CATSPEQGAHEQYF. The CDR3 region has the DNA TGTGCCACCAGTCCCGAACAGGGGGCCCACGAGCAGTACTTC.

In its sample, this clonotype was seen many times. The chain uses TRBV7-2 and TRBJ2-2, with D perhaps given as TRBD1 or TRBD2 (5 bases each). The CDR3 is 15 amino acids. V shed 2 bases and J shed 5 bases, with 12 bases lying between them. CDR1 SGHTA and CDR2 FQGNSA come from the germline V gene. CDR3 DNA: TGTGCCAGCAGCTTAAAGCAGGGAGCTACCGGGGAGCTGTTTTTT. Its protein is CASSLKQGATGELFF.

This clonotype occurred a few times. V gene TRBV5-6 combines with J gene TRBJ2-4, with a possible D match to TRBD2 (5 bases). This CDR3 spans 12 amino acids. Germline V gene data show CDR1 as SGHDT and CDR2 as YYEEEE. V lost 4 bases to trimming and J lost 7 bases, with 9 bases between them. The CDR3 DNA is TGTGCCAGCAGCCAACTAGGTAACATTCAGTACTTC. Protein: CASSQLGNIQYF.

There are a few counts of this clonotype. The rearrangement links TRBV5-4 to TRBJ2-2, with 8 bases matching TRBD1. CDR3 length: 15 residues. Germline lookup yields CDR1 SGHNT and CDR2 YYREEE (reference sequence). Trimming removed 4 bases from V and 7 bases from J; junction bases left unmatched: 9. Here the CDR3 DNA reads TGTGCCAGCAGCAAGGACAGGGTACTGAGCGGGGAGCTGTTTTTT. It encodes CASSKDRVLSGELFF.

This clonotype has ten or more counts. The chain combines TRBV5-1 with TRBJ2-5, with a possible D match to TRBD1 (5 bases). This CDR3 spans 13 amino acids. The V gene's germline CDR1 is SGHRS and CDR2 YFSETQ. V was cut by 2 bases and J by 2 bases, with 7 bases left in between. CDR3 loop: CASSLQVQETQYF. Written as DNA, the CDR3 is TGCGCCAGCAGCTTACAGGTTCAAGAGACCCAGTACTTC.

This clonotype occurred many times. DNA of the CDR3: TGCAGCGTTGATCAGGGGGTCTACAATGAGCAGTTCTTC. Its translation is CSVDQGVYNEQFF. This chain connects TRBV29-1 to TRBJ2-1; 7 bases fit TRBD1. Germline lookup yields CDR1 SQVTM and CDR2 ANQGSEA. CDR3 length equals 13 residues. V was clipped by 3 bases and J by 3 bases; unmatched bases: 2.

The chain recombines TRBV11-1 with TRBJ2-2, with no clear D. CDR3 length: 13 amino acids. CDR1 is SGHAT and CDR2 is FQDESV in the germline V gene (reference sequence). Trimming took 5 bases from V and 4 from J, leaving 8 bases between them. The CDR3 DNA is TGTGCCAGCAGCCGGAAGTCCACCGGGGAGCTGTTTTTT. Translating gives CASSRKSTGELFF.

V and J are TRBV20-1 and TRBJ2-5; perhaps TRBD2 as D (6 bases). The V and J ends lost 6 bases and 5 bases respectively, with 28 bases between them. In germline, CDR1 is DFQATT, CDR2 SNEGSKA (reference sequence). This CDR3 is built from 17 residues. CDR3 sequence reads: CSALVYGGIPIGETQYF. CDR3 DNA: TGCAGTGCCCTTGTTTACGGGGGAATACCTATCGGGGAGACCCAGTACTTC.

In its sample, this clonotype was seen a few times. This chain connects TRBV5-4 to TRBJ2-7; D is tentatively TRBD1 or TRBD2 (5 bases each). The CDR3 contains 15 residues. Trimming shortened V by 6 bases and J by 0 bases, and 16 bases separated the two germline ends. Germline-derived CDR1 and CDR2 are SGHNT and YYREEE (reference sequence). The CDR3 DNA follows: TGTGCCAGCACCGATCCGGGACGCAGCTCCTACGAGCAGTACTTC. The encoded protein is CASTDPGRSSYEQYF.

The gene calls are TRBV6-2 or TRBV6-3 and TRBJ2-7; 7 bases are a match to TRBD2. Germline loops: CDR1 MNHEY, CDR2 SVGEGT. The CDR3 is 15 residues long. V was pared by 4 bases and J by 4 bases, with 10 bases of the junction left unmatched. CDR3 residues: CASSSYGRPWYEQYF. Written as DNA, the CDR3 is TGTGCCAGCAGTTCTTACGGGAGGCCGTGGTACGAGCAGTACTTC.

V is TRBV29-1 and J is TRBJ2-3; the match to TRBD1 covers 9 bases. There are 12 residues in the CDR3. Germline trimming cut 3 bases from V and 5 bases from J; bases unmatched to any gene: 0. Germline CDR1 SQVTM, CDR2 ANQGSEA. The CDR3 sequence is CSVETGGDTQYF. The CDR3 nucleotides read TGCAGCGTTGAGACAGGGGGAGATACGCAGTATTTT.

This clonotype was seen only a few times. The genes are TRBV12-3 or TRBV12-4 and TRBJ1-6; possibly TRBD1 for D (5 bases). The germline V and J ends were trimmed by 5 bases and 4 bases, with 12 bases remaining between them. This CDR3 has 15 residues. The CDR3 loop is CASSRTTGYNSPLHF. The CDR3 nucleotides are TGTGCCAGCAGTCGTACCACAGGTTATAATTCACCCCTCCACTTT.

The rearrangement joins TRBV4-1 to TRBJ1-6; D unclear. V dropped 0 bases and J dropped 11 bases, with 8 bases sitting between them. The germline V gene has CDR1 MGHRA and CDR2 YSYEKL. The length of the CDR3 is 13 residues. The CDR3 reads CASSQDPGTPLHF. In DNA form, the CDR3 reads TGCGCCAGCAGCCAAGATCCGGGAACACCCCTCCACTTT.

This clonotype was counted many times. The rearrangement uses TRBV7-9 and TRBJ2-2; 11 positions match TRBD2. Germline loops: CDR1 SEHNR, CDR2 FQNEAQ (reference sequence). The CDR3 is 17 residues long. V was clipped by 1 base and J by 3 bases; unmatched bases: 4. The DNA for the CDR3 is TGTGCCAGCAGCTTAGGACTAGCGGGAACGTACACCGGGGAGCTGTTTTTT. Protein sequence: CASSLGLAGTYTGELFF. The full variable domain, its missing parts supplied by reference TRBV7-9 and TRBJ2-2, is DTGVSQNPRHKITKRGQNVTFRCDPISEHNRLYWYRQTLGQGPEFLTYFQNEAQLEKSRLLSDRFSAERPKGSFSTLEIQRTEQGDSAMYLCASSLGLAGTYTGELFFGEGSRLTVL.

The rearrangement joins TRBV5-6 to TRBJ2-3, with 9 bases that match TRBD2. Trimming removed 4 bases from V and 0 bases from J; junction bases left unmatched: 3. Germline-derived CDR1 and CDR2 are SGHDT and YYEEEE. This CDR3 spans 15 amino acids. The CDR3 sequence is CASSQRGASTDTQYF. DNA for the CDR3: TGTGCCAGCAGCCAGCGGGGGGCGAGCACAGATACGCAGTATTTT.

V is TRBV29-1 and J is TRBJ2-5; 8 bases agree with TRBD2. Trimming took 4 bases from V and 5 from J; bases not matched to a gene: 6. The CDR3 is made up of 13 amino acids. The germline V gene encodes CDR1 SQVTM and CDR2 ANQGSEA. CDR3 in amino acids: CSVGVAGTETQYF. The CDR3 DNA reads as TGCAGCGTTGGAGTAGCGGGGACCGAGACCCAGTACTTC. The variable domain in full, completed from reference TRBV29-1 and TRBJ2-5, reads SAVISQKPSRDICQRGTSLTIQCQVDSQVTMMFWYRQQPGQSLTLIATANQGSEATYESGFVIDKFPISRPNLTFSTLTVSNMSPEDSSIYLCSVGVAGTETQYFGPGTRLLVL.

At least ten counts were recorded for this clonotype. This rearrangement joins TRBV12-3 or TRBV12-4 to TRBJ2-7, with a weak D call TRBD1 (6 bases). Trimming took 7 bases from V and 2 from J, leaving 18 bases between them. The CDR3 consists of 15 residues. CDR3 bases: TGTGCCAGCACCGATCCGGCCCAGGGGACCTACGAGCAGTACTTC. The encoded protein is CASTDPAQGTYEQYF.

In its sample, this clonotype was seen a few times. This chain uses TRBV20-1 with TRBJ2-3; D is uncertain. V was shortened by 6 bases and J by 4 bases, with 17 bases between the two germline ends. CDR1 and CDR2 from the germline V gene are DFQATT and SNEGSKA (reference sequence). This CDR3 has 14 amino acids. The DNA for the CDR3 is TGCAGTGCAGCGACCGACATAACGGCAGATACGCAGTATTTT. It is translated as CSAATDITADTQYF.

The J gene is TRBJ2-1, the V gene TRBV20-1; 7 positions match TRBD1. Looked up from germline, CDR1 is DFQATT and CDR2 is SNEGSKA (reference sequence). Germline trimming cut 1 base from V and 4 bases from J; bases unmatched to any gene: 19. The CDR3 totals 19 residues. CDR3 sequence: CSARAGGMAGPKKYNEQFF. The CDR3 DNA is TGCAGTGCTAGAGCAGGGGGAATGGCAGGCCCTAAAAAGTACAATGAGCAGTTCTTC.